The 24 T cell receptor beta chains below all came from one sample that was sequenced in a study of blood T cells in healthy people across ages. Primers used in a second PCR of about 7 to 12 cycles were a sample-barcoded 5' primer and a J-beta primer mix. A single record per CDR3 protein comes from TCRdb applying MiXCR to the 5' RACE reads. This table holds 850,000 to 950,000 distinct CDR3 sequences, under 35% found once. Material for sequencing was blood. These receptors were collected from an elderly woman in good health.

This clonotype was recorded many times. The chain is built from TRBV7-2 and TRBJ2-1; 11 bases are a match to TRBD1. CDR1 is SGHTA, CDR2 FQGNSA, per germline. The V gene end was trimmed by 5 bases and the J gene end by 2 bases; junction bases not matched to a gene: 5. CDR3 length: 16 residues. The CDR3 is CASSQRTGGPYNEQFF. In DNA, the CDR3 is TGTGCCAGCAGCCAAAGGACAGGGGGCCCCTACAATGAGCAGTTCTTC.

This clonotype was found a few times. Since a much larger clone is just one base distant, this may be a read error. The CDR3 sequence is CASSLRVYADTQYF. The DNA for the CDR3 is TGTGCCAGCAGTTTGCGGGTGTACGCAGATACGCAGTATTTT. The chain links TRBV12-3 or TRBV12-4 to TRBJ2-3; tentative D call: TRBD2 (5 bases). The CDR3 sequence is 14 residues long. Trimming took off 3 bases at V and 4 bases at J, with 11 bases between the two ends.

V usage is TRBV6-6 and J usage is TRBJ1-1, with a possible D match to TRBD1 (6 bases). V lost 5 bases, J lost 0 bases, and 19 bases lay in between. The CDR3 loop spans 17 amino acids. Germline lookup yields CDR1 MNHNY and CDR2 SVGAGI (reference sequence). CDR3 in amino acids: CASSLRQVSQVNTEAFF. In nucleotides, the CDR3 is TGTGCCAGCAGTCTCCGACAGGTCAGTCAAGTGAACACTGAAGCTTTCTTT.

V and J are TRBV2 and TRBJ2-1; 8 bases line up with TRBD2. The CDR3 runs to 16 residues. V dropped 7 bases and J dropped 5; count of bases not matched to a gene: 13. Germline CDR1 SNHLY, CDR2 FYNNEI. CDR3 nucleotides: TGTGCCAGCAAGGATTTCGGGGGGGCCAGAGACAATGAGCAGTTCTTC. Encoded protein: CASKDFGGARDNEQFF.

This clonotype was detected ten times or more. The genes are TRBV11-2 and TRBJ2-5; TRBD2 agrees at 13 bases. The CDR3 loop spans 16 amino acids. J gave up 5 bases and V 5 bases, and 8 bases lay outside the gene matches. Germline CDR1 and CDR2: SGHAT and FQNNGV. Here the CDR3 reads CASSTGLAGAGETQYF. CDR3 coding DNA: TGTGCCAGCAGCACCGGACTAGCGGGGGCTGGGGAGACCCAGTACTTC.

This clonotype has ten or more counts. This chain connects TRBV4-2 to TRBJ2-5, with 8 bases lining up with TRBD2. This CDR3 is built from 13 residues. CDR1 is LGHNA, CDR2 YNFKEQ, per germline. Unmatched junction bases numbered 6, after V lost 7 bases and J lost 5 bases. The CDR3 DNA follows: TGTGCCAGCAAGGGGGGCGGGAGGGAGACCCAGTACTTC. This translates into CASKGGGRETQYF.

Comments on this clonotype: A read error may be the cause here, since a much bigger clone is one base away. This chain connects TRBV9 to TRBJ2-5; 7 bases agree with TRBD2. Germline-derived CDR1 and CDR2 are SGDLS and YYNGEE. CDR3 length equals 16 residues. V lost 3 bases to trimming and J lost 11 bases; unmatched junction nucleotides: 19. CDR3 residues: CASSAAGLPLTNEQYF. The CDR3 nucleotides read TGTGCCAGCAGCGCCGCGGGACTACCCTTAACCAATGAGCAGTACTTC.

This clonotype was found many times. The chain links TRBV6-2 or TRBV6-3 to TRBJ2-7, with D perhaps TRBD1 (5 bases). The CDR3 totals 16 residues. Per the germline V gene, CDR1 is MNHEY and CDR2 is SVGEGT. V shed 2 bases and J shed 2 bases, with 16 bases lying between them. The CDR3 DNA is TGTGCCAGCAGTTACCGCCGGGCAGGGAAACCCTACGAGCAGTACTTC. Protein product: CASSYRRAGKPYEQYF.

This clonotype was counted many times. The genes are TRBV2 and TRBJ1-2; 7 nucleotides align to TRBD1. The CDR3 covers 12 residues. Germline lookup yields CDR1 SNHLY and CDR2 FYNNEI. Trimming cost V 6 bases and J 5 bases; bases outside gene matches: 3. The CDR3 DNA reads TGTGCCAGCAGAAACAGGGGTTATGGCTACACCTTC. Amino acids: CASRNRGYGYTF.

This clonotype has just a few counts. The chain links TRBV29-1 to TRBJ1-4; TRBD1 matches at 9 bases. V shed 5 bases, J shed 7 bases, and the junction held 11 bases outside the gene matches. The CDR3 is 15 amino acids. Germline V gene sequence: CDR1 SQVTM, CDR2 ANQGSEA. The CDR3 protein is CSVTTGGRGGEKLFF. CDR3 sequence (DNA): TGCAGCGTTACAACAGGGGGCCGGGGTGGTGAAAAACTGTTTTTT.

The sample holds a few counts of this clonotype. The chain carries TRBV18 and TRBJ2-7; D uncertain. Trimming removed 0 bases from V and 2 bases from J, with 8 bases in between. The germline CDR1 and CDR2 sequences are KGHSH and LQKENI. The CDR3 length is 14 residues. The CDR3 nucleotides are TGTGCCAGCTCACCACCCTCCGCGACCTACGAGCAGTACTTC. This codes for CASSPPSATYEQYF.

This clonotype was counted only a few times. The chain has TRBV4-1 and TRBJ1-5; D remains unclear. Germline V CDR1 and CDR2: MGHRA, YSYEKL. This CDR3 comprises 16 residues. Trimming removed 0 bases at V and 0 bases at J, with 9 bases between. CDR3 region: CASSQDSENSNQPQHF. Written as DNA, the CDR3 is TGCGCCAGCAGCCAAGACTCAGAGAATAGCAATCAGCCCCAGCATTTT.

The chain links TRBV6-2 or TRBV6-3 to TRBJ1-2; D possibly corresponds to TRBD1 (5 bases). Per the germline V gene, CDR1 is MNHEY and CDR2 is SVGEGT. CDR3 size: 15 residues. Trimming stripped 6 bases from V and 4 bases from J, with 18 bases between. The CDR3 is CASRSYPAGIYGYTF. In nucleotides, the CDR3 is TGTGCCAGCAGATCTTACCCGGCAGGGATCTATGGCTACACCTTC.

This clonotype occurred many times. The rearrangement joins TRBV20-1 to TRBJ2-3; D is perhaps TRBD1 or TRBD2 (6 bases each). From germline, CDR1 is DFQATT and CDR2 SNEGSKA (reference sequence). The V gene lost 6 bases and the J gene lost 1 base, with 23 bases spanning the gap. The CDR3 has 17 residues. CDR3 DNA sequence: TGCAGTGCCATAGCACGGCACGGGGGCCCCGGCACAGATACGCAGTATTTT. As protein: CSAIARHGGPGTDTQYF.

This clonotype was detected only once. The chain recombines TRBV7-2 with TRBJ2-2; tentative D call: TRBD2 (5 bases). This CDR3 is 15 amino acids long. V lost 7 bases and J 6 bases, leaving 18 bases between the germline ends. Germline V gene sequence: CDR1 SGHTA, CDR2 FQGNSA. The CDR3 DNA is TGTGCCAGCATCCGGTCCAATACTAGGGCCGGGGAGCTGTTTTTT. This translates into CASIRSNTRAGELFF.

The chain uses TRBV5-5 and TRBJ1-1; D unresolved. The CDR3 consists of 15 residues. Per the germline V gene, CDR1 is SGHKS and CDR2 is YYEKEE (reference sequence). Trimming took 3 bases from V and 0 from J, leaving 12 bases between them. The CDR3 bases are TGTGCCAGCAGCTGGGGTCAGGCCATGAACACTGAAGCTTTCTTT. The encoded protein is CASSWGQAMNTEAFF.

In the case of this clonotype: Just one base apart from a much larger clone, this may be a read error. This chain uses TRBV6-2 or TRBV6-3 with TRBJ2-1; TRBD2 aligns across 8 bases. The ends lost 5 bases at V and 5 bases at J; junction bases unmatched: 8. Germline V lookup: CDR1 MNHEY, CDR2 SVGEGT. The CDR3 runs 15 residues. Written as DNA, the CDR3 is TGTGCCAGCAGTGTCCCAGCGGGGGCCAACAATGAGCAGTTCTTC. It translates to CASSVPAGANNEQFF.

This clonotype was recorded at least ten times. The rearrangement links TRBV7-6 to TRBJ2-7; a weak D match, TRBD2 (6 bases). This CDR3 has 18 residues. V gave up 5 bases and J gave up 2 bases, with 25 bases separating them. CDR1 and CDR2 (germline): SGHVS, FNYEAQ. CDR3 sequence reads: CASSPIFSVEGRPYEQYF. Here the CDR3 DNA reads TGTGCCAGCAGCCCTATTTTTTCGGTGGAGGGGAGACCCTACGAGCAGTACTTC.

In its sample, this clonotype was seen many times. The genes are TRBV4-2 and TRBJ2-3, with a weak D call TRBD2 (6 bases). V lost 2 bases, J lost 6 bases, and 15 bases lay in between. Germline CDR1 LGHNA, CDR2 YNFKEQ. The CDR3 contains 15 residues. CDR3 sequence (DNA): TGTGCCAGCAGCCAAAGGAGGGAGCCATGGGATACGCAGTATTTT. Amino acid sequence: CASSQRREPWDTQYF.

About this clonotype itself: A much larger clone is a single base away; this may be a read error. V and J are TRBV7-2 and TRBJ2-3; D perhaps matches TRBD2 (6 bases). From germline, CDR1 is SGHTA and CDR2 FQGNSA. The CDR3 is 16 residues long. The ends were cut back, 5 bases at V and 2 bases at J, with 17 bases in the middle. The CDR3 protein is CASSPQAGLHTDTQYF. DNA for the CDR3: TGTGCCAGCAGCCCTCAGGCGGGGCTACACACAGATACGCAGTATTTT.

CDR3 sequence: CASSYEVFLEQYF. CDR3 in DNA: TGTGCCAGCAGTTACGAGGTCTTCCTCGAGCAGTACTTC. This chain links TRBV6-5 with TRBJ2-7; D call uncertain. In germline, CDR1 is MNHEY, CDR2 SVGAGI. Between the trimmed V and J ends, which lost 2 bases and 6 bases, there was a span of 11 bases. The CDR3 has 13 amino acids.

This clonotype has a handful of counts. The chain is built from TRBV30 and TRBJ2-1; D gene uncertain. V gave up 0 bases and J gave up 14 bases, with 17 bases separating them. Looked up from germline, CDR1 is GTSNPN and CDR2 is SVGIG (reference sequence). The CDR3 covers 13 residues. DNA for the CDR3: TGTGCCTGGAGTGTAAAGAGGCGTGTTGGGAAGTTCTTC. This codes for CAWSVKRRVGKFF.

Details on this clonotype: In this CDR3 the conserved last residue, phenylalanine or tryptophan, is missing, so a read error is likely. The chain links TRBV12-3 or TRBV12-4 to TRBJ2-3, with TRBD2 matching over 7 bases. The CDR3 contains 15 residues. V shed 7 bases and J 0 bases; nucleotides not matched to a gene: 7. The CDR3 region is CASIYSGQSTDTQYS. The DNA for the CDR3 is TGTGCCAGCATCTATAGCGGGCAGAGCACAGATACGCAGTATTCT.

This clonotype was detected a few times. The CDR3 nucleotides read TGTGCCAGCAGCCCGGGACAAAGGGAAAAACTGTTTTTT. It specifies CASSPGQREKLFF. This chain connects TRBV5-5 to TRBJ1-4; weak D call: TRBD1 (6 bases). Trimming took off 4 bases at V and 8 bases at J, with 12 bases between the two ends. CDR1 SGHKS and CDR2 YYEKEE come from the germline V gene (reference sequence). This CDR3 is built from 13 residues.